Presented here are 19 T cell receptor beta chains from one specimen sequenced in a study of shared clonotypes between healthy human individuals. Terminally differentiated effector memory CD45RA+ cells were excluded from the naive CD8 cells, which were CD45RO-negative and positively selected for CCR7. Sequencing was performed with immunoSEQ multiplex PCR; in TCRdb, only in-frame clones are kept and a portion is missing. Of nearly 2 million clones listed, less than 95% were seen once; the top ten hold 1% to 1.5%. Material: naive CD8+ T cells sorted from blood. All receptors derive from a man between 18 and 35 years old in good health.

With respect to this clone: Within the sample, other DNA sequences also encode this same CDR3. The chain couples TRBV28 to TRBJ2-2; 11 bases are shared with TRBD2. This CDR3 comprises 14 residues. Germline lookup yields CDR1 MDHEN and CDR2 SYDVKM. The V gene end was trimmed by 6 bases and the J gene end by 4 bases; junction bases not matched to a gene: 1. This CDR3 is CASSLAGGTGELFF. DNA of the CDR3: TGTGCCAGCAGCCTAGCGGGAGGCACCGGGGAGCTGTTTTTT.

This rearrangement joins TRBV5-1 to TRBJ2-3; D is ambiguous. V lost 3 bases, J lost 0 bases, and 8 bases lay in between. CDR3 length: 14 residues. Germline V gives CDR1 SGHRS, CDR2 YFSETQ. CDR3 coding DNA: TGCGCCAGCAGCTACCTAACTAGCACAGATACGCAGTATTTT. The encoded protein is CASSYLTSTDTQYF.

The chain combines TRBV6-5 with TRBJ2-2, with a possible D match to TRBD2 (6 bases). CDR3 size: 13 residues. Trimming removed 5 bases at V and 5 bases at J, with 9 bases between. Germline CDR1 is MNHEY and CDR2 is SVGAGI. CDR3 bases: TGTGCCAGCAGTGCCCGGGGGACCGGGGAGCTGTTTTTT. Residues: CASSARGTGELFF.

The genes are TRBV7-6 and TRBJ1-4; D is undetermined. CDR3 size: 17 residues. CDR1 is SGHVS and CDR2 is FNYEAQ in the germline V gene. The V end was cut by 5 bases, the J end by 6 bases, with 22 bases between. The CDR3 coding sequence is TGTGCCAGCAGCCCGCGATCGGGGATTGGTACGGATGAAAAACTGTTTTTT. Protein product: CASSPRSGIGTDEKLFF.

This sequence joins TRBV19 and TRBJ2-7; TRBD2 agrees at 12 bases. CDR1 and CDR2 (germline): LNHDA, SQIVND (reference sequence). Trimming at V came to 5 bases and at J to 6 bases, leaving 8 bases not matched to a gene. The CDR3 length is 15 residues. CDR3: CASSPRLAGEPEQYF. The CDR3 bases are TGTGCCAGTAGTCCCCGACTAGCGGGAGAACCCGAGCAGTACTTC.

The CDR3 is CASSYSLLDTQYF. CDR3 DNA: TGTGCCAGCAGTTACTCTCTACTAGATACGCAGTATTTT. The genes are TRBV6-5 and TRBJ2-3; D remains ambiguous. The CDR3 is 13 amino acids. V lost 0 bases and J lost 5, with 6 bases in between. Germline V gene data show CDR1 as MNHEY and CDR2 as SVGAGI.

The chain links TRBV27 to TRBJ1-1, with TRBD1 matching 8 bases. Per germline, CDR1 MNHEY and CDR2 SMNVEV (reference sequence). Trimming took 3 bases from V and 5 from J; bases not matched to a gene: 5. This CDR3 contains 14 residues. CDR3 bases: TGTGCCAGCAGTTTCACAGGGGGGGAAACTGAAGCTTTCTTT. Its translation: CASSFTGGETEAFF.

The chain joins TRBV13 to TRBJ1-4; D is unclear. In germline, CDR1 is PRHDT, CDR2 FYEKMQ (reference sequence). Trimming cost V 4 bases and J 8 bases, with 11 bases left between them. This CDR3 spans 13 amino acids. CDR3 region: CASSSDTQEKLFF. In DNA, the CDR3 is TGTGCCAGCAGCTCCGACACTCAGGAAAAACTGTTTTTT.

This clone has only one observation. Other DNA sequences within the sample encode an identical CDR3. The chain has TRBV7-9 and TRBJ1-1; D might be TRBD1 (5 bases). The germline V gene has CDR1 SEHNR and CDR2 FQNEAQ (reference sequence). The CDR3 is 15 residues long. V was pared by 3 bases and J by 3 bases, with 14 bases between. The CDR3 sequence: CASSFSTGADTEAFF. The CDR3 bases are TGTGCCAGCAGCTTTTCAACCGGGGCGGACACTGAAGCTTTCTTT. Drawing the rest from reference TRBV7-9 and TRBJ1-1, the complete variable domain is DTGVSQNPRHKITKRGQNVTFRCDPISEHNRLYWYRQTLGQGPEFLTYFQNEAQLEKSRLLSDRFSAERPKGSFSTLEIQRTEQGDSAMYLCASSFSTGADTEAFFGQGTRLTVV.

The CDR3 region has the DNA TGTGCCAGCAGTTACATGTCGGGCACAGATACGCAGTATTTT. It codes for CASSYMSGTDTQYF. The chain recombines TRBV6-5 with TRBJ2-3; D is unclear. Trimming left V 2 bases short and J 1 base short, with 7 bases between. CDR1 is MNHEY and CDR2 is SVGAGI in the germline V gene. The CDR3 is 14 residues long.

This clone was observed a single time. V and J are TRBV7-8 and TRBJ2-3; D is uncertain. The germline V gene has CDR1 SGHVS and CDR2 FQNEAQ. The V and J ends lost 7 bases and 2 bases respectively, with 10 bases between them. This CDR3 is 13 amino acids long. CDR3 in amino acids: CASTPLNTDTQYF. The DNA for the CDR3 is TGTGCCAGCACCCCCTTGAACACAGATACGCAGTATTTT.

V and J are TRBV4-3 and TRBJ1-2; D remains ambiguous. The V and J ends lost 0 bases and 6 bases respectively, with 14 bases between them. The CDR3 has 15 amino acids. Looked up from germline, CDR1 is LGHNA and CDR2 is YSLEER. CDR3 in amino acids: CASSQDIHPADGYTF. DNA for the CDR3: TGCGCCAGCAGCCAAGATATCCATCCCGCGGATGGCTACACCTTC.

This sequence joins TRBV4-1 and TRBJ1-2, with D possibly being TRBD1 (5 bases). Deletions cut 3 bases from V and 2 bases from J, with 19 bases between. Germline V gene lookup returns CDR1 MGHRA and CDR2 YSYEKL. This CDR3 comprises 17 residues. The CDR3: CASSQLLGDSSNYGYTF. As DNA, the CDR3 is TGCGCCAGCAGCCAGCTTCTCGGTGACAGCTCCAACTATGGCTACACCTTC.

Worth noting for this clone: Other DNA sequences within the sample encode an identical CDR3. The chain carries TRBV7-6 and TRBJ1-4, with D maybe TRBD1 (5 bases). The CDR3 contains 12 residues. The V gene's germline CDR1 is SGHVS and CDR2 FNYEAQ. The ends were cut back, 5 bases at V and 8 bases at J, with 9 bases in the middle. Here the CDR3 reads CASSLTGEKLFF. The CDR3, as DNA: TGTGCCAGCAGCCTTACAGGCGAAAAACTGTTTTTT.

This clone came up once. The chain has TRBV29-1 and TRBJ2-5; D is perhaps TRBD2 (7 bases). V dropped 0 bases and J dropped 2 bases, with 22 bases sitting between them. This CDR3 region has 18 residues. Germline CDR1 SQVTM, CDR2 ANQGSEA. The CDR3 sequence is CSVEDPRRGAAPQETQYF. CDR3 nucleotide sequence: TGCAGCGTTGAAGATCCCCGTCGGGGGGCCGCCCCACAAGAGACCCAGTACTTC. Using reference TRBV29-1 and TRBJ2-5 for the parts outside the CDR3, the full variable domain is SAVISQKPSRDICQRGTSLTIQCQVDSQVTMMFWYRQQPGQSLTLIATANQGSEATYESGFVIDKFPISRPNLTFSTLTVSNMSPEDSSIYLCSVEDPRRGAAPQETQYFGPGTRLLVL.

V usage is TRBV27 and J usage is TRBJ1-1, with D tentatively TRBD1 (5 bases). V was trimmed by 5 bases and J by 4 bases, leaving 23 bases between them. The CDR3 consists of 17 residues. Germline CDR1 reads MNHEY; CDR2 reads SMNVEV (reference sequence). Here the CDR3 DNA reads TGTGCCAGCAGTCTCCTTGGGACCCCCGCAGGTGGCACTGAAGCTTTCTTT. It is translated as CASSLLGTPAGGTEAFF.

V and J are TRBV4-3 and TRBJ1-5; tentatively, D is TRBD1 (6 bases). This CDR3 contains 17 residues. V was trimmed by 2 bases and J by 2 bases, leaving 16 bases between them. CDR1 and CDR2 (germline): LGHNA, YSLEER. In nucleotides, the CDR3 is TGCGCCAGCAGCCAATCTCCGTCGGGGGCTGGCAATCAGCCCCAGCATTTT. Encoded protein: CASSQSPSGAGNQPQHF.

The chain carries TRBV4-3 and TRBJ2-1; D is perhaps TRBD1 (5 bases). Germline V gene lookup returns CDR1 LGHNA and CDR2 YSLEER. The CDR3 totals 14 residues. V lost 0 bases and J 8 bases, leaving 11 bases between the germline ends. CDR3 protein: CASSQDPLGDEQFF. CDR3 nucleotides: TGCGCCAGCAGCCAAGATCCCCTAGGGGATGAGCAGTTCTTC.

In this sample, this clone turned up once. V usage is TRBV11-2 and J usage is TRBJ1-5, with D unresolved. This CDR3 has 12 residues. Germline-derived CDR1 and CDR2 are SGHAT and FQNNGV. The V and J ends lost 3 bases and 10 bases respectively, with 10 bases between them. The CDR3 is CASSFWGGPQHF. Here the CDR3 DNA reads TGTGCCAGCAGCTTTTGGGGAGGCCCCCAGCATTTT.